This is a list of T cell receptor beta chains from one sample in a study of T cell responses to AZD1222 COVID-19 vaccine. Libraries were prepared by immunoSEQ multiplex PCR; TCRdb keeps only in-frame clonotypes and omits some of them. In the table there are about 150,000 clones, roughly 92% of which are singletons. This material consisted of peripheral blood, taken on day 0 of AZD1222 vaccination. These receptors all stem from an adult in good health. Both conserved end residues are part of each CDR3. Fields, in order: clone size, V gene, D gene, J gene, CDR3 protein, CDR3 DNA. A D gene is named only where the DNA matches it firmly. Not all rows give a size; the values are once, few, many and, for expanded clones, a class.

abundance: .; v_gene: TRBV11-2; d_gene: .; j_gene: TRBJ1-2; CDR3aa: CASSLDSISYGYTF; CDR3nt: TGTGCCAGCAGCTTGGACAGTATTAGCTATGGCTACACCTTC
abundance: .; v_gene: TRBV6-1; d_gene: .; j_gene: TRBJ1-1; CDR3aa: CASSEERQATEAFF; CDR3nt: TGTGCCAGCAGTGAAGAGAGACAGGCAACTGAAGCTTTCTTT
abundance: .; v_gene: TRBV30; d_gene: TRBD2; j_gene: TRBJ2-1; CDR3aa: CAGTAGDANEQFF; CDR3nt: TGTGCCGGAACAGCGGGAGATGCGAATGAGCAGTTCTTC
abundance: .; v_gene: TRBV5-1; d_gene: .; j_gene: TRBJ2-2; CDR3aa: CASSQRLGGPGELFF; CDR3nt: TGCGCCAGCAGCCAACGACTTGGGGGGCCCGGGGAGCTGTTTTTT
abundance: .; v_gene: TRBV9; d_gene: .; j_gene: TRBJ1-1; CDR3aa: CASSEPGTMPHTEAFF; CDR3nt: TGTGCCAGCAGCGAACCGGGGACCATGCCCCACACTGAAGCTTTCTTT
abundance: .; v_gene: TRBV2; d_gene: .; j_gene: TRBJ1-5; CDR3aa: CASSVRERSNQPQHF; CDR3nt: TGTGCCAGCAGTGTCCGGGAGCGTAGCAATCAGCCCCAGCATTTT
abundance: .; v_gene: TRBV5-1; d_gene: TRBD1; j_gene: TRBJ2-1; CDR3aa: CASSMTGYTHWNEQFF; CDR3nt: TGCGCCAGCAGCATGACAGGGTACACCCATTGGAATGAGCAGTTCTTC
abundance: .; v_gene: TRBV2; d_gene: TRBD1; j_gene: TRBJ1-1; CDR3aa: CASTQGAAYTEAFF; CDR3nt: TGTGCCAGCACTCAGGGGGCGGCTTACACTGAAGCTTTCTTT
abundance: .; v_gene: TRBV5-4; d_gene: .; j_gene: TRBJ1-4; CDR3aa: CASSRGDISQEKLFF; CDR3nt: TGTGCCAGCAGCCGGGGGGACATCTCCCAGGAAAAACTGTTTTTT
abundance: .; v_gene: TRBV11-2; d_gene: TRBD1; j_gene: TRBJ1-2; CDR3aa: CASSSDRVSNGYTF; CDR3nt: TGTGCCAGCAGCTCTGACAGGGTCTCCAATGGCTACACCTTC
abundance: .; v_gene: TRBV30; d_gene: TRBD1; j_gene: TRBJ1-2; CDR3aa: CAWPGGRGLGYTF; CDR3nt: TGTGCCTGGCCGGGAGGCAGGGGGCTCGGCTACACCTTC
abundance: once; v_gene: TRBV19; d_gene: TRBD2; j_gene: TRBJ2-5; CDR3aa: CASNPPRGGRGETQYF; CDR3nt: TGTGCCAGTAACCCTCCTCGGGGCGGGAGAGGGGAGACCCAGTACTTC
abundance: .; v_gene: TRBV7-9; d_gene: .; j_gene: TRBJ1-2; CDR3aa: CASSLTLKDTNYGYTF; CDR3nt: TGTGCCAGCAGCTTGACCCTCAAAGACACTAACTATGGCTACACCTTC
abundance: medium-sized; v_gene: TRBV7-8; d_gene: .; j_gene: TRBJ1-5; CDR3aa: CASSLSRGAHSNQPQHF; CDR3nt: TGTGCCAGCAGCTTAAGTAGGGGAGCACATAGCAATCAGCCCCAGCATTTT
abundance: .; v_gene: TRBV6-1; d_gene: TRBD1; j_gene: TRBJ1-2; CDR3aa: CASSEAPGQGRVYTF; CDR3nt: TGTGCCAGCAGTGAAGCCCCGGGACAGGGTCGTGTTTACACCTTC
abundance: .; v_gene: TRBV19; d_gene: .; j_gene: TRBJ1-1; CDR3aa: CASSMGTHTEAFF; CDR3nt: TGTGCCAGTAGTATGGGGACCCACACTGAAGCTTTCTTT
abundance: .; v_gene: TRBV3-1/TRBV3-2; d_gene: TRBD2; j_gene: TRBJ2-3; CDR3aa: CASSQDGLAGGGSADTQYF; CDR3nt: TGTGCCAGCAGCCAAGATGGGCTAGCGGGAGGAGGGTCGGCAGATACGCAGTATTTT
abundance: .; v_gene: TRBV27; d_gene: .; j_gene: TRBJ1-1; CDR3aa: CASSLSSYYTEAFF; CDR3nt: TGTGCCAGCAGTTTGTCCTCCTATTACACTGAAGCTTTCTTT
abundance: once; v_gene: TRBV7-7; d_gene: .; j_gene: TRBJ1-4; CDR3aa: CASSLPFRTALNEKLFF; CDR3nt: TGTGCCAGCAGCTTACCTTTTAGAACTGCCCTTAATGAAAAACTGTTTTTT
abundance: .; v_gene: TRBV19; d_gene: TRBD2; j_gene: TRBJ2-1; CDR3aa: CASSTPGLAGGPSYNEQFF; CDR3nt: TGTGCCAGTAGCACTCCGGGACTAGCGGGAGGACCCTCCTACAATGAGCAGTTCTTC
abundance: few; v_gene: TRBV7-9; d_gene: TRBD2; j_gene: TRBJ2-1; CDR3aa: CASSLDPAGSWDEQFF; CDR3nt: TGTGCCAGCAGCTTAGACCCAGCGGGAAGTTGGGATGAGCAGTTCTTC
abundance: once; v_gene: TRBV20-1; d_gene: .; j_gene: TRBJ1-1; CDR3aa: CSAAVYTEAFF; CDR3nt: TGCAGTGCGGCAGTGTACACTGAAGCTTTCTTT
abundance: .; v_gene: TRBV19; d_gene: TRBD1; j_gene: TRBJ1-5; CDR3aa: CASSAQQGVHQPQHF; CDR3nt: TGTGCCAGTAGTGCGCAACAGGGGGTTCATCAGCCCCAGCATTTT
abundance: .; v_gene: TRBV11-3; d_gene: .; j_gene: TRBJ2-3; CDR3aa: CASSSAPGPSMGTDTQYF; CDR3nt: TGTGCCAGCAGCTCCGCTCCGGGACCGTCAATGGGCACAGATACGCAGTATTTT
abundance: .; v_gene: TRBV7-3; d_gene: .; j_gene: TRBJ1-6; CDR3aa: CASSRGTVLSPLHF; CDR3nt: TGTGCCAGCAGTCGGGGCACCGTTCTTTCACCCCTCCACTTT
abundance: .; v_gene: TRBV11-2; d_gene: .; j_gene: TRBJ1-1; CDR3aa: CASSPGQNTEAFF; CDR3nt: TGTGCCAGCAGCCCCGGACAGAACACTGAAGCTTTCTTT
abundance: .; v_gene: TRBV3-1/TRBV3-2; d_gene: TRBD1; j_gene: TRBJ1-1; CDR3aa: CASSGWTGEAFF; CDR3nt: TGTGCCAGCAGCGGATGGACAGGAGAAGCTTTCTTT
abundance: .; v_gene: TRBV6-6; d_gene: .; j_gene: TRBJ2-3; CDR3aa: CASSYSSGTDTQYF; CDR3nt: TGTGCCAGCAGTTACTCGTCGGGGACAGATACGCAGTATTTT
abundance: .; v_gene: TRBV28; d_gene: .; j_gene: TRBJ1-2; CDR3aa: CASSLGVSGYTF; CDR3nt: TGTGCCAGCAGTTTAGGAGTTAGTGGCTACACCTTC
abundance: once; v_gene: TRBV19; d_gene: TRBD2; j_gene: TRBJ2-3; CDR3aa: CASSTLAGVSLNTQYF; CDR3nt: TGTGCCAGTAGTACGCTAGCGGGAGTTTCTTTGAATACGCAGTATTTT
abundance: .; v_gene: TRBV19; d_gene: TRBD2; j_gene: TRBJ2-1; CDR3aa: CASTGVAGTHYNEQFF; CDR3nt: TGTGCCAGTACTGGGGTAGCGGGGACACACTACAATGAGCAGTTCTTC
abundance: .; v_gene: TRBV4-2; d_gene: TRBD1; j_gene: TRBJ1-2; CDR3aa: CASSFEQGSYGYTF; CDR3nt: TGTGCCAGCAGCTTCGAACAGGGGAGCTATGGCTACACCTTC
abundance: .; v_gene: TRBV16; d_gene: .; j_gene: TRBJ1-2; CDR3aa: CASSPRQNLYGYTF; CDR3nt: TGTGCCAGCAGCCCGAGACAGAACCTCTATGGCTACACCTTC
abundance: .; v_gene: TRBV4-1; d_gene: .; j_gene: TRBJ2-3; CDR3aa: CASSPQGFTDTQYF; CDR3nt: TGCGCCAGCAGCCCCCAGGGGTTTACAGATACGCAGTATTTT
abundance: .; v_gene: TRBV30; d_gene: .; j_gene: TRBJ1-4; CDR3aa: CAWSQRGGANEKLFF; CDR3nt: TGTGCCTGGAGTCAGAGGGGGGGGGCTAATGAAAAACTGTTTTTT
abundance: few; v_gene: TRBV10-2; d_gene: .; j_gene: TRBJ1-5; CDR3aa: CASMNINQPQHF; CDR3nt: TGCGCCAGCATGAACATAAATCAGCCCCAGCATTTT
abundance: few; v_gene: TRBV7-3; d_gene: .; j_gene: TRBJ1-4; CDR3aa: CASSLDGGEKLFF; CDR3nt: TGTGCCAGCAGCTTAGACGGAGGCGAGAAACTGTTTTTT
abundance: .; v_gene: TRBV9; d_gene: TRBD1; j_gene: TRBJ1-1; CDR3aa: CASSGAGGADTEAFF; CDR3nt: TGTGCCAGCAGCGGCGCAGGGGGCGCGGACACTGAAGCTTTCTTT
abundance: .; v_gene: TRBV6-6; d_gene: .; j_gene: TRBJ1-4; CDR3aa: CASSRQVENEKLFF; CDR3nt: TGTGCCAGCAGTCGACAGGTAGAAAATGAAAAACTGTTTTTT
abundance: .; v_gene: TRBV6-5; d_gene: TRBD1; j_gene: TRBJ1-5; CDR3aa: CASQRGRGQPQHF; CDR3nt: TGTGCCAGCCAAAGGGGGCGAGGACAGCCCCAGCATTTT
abundance: .; v_gene: TRBV18; d_gene: .; j_gene: TRBJ1-5; CDR3aa: CASSPYRENQPQHF; CDR3nt: TGTGCCAGCTCACCTTACAGGGAAAATCAGCCCCAGCATTTT
abundance: .; v_gene: TRBV29-1; d_gene: .; j_gene: TRBJ1-2; CDR3aa: CSVSTAIYGYTF; CDR3nt: TGCAGCGTCAGTACGGCGATCTATGGCTACACCTTC
abundance: .; v_gene: TRBV5-1; d_gene: .; j_gene: TRBJ1-3; CDR3aa: CASSGEIPGLGGGNTIYF; CDR3nt: TGCGCCAGCAGCGGCGAGATTCCGGGACTCGGGGGTGGAAACACCATATATTTT
abundance: .; v_gene: TRBV9; d_gene: .; j_gene: TRBJ2-4; CDR3aa: CASSPGERNIQYF; CDR3nt: TGTGCCAGCAGCCCCGGCGAGAGAAACATTCAGTACTTC
abundance: .; v_gene: TRBV6-2/TRBV6-3; d_gene: .; j_gene: TRBJ1-5; CDR3aa: CASSYWAQPQHF; CDR3nt: TGTGCCAGCAGTTACTGGGCTCAGCCCCAGCATTTT
abundance: .; v_gene: TRBV27; d_gene: .; j_gene: TRBJ2-2; CDR3aa: CASSPRGVVTGELFF; CDR3nt: TGTGCCAGCAGCCCGAGGGGGGTAGTTACCGGGGAGCTGTTTTTT